The sequence of this T cell receptor (beta chain) was determined in a study of CD8+CD57+ T cells in acquired aplastic anemia. Germline CDR1 LNHDA, CDR2 SQIVND (reference sequence). Trimming removed 6 bases at V and 2 bases at J, with 13 bases between. The CDR3 totals 14 residues. For sequencing, patients were chosen who had shown expansion of CD8+CD57+ cells by flow cytometry. Genomic DNA acted as the template from which TCR beta VDJ combination and CDR3 sequence profiling were carried out. MiXCR, run by TCRdb on the reads, gives a single entry per CDR3 protein. The table records 150,000 or so distinct CDR3 sequences, less than 50% of them present only once.

The sample was sorted CD4+, CD8+, or CD8+CD57+ T cells (not recorded which) from PBMCs. This TCR was recovered from a human donor with aplastic anemia. The chain joins TRBV19 to TRBJ1-1; tentatively, D is TRBD1 (6 bases). The chain's CDR3 is CASRRGAYNTEAFF. DNA for the CDR3: TGTGCCAGTAGGCGGGGGGCCTACAACACTGAAGCTTTCTTT.